This T cell receptor (beta chain) is drawn from a study of T cell changes during pregnancy in multiple sclerosis. Trimming shortened V by 2 bases and J by 1 base, and 12 bases separated the two germline ends. The germline CDR1 and CDR2 sequences are SGDLS and YYNGEE. CDR3 length: 16 residues. Assay used: immunoSEQ multiplex PCR; TCRdb lists only in-frame clones, some missing. The sample lists some 50,000 clones; roughly 94% were seen once. The chain couples TRBV9 to TRBJ2-2; D is perhaps TRBD1 (6 bases). This receptor was identified in a female donor with multiple sclerosis, enrolled in a pregnancy study. The sample here was CD8+ T cells from peripheral blood mononuclear cells, taken in the first trimester of pregnancy. For the CDR3, the DNA is TGTGCCAGCAGCGTTTTTTCAGGGGAGAACACCGGGGAGCTGTTTTTT. Protein: CASSVFSGENTGELFF.